This is a list of T cell receptor beta chains from one sample in a study of blood T cell repertoires in COVID-19. Profiled with immunoSEQ multiplex PCR; TCRdb holds only in-frame clones, not every one. The data contain about 140,000 clones, over 70% of them seen just once; the ten biggest clones take up approximately 5.3%. The specimen sequenced was PBMCs or T cells enriched from blood (not recorded which). The receptors were sampled from a man aged 70 or older who had been exposed to COVID-19. Each CDR3 is given with its conserved first and last residue. The order of the fields is D gene, V gene, J gene, clone size, CDR3 protein, CDR3 DNA. D genes are given only for firm matches. Some rows mark clone size as missing; the rest say once, few, many or name a class of expanded clone.

TRBD2	TRBV29-1	TRBJ2-3	.	CSVSGTSGTPSTDTQYF	TGCAGCGTGAGCGGGACTAGCGGGACGCCTAGCACAGATACGCAGTATTTT
.	TRBV24-1	TRBJ2-3	.	CATQHRDTSTDTQYF	TGTGCCACACAACACAGGGATACTAGCACAGATACGCAGTATTTT
.	TRBV18	TRBJ2-2	.	CASSPAGQTNTGELFF	TGTGCCAGCTCACCGGCTGGACAGACTAACACCGGGGAGCTGTTTTTT
TRBD1	TRBV11-2	TRBJ1-2	.	CASSPAATGRLYGYTF	TGTGCCAGCAGCCCCGCCGCGACAGGGAGACTCTATGGCTACACCTTC
.	TRBV20-1	TRBJ1-2	.	CSAPNSGGYTF	TGCAGTGCTCCAAATTCGGGGGGCTACACCTTC
.	TRBV12-3/TRBV12-4	TRBJ2-7	.	CASSPGGEQYF	TGTGCCAGCAGTCCTGGAGGGGAGCAGTACTTC
.	TRBV5-4	TRBJ1-2	.	CASRSNSRINYGYTF	TGTGCCAGCAGGTCTAACAGCCGAATAAACTATGGCTACACCTTC
TRBD1	TRBV29-1	TRBJ1-5	.	CSVGTGKAQPQHF	TGCAGCGTTGGGACAGGGAAGGCTCAGCCCCAGCATTTT
.	TRBV23-1	TRBJ1-2	.	CASSQKTGSYGYTF	TGCGCCAGCAGTCAGAAAACAGGCAGCTATGGCTACACCTTC
TRBD1	TRBV28	TRBJ1-2	once	CASSLGTGSGYTF	TGTGCCAGCAGTTTGGGGACAGGGAGTGGCTACACCTTC
TRBD2	TRBV7-2	TRBJ2-3	.	CASSLKGGQGEQYF	TGTGCCAGCAGCTTAAAGGGAGGGCAGGGTGAGCAGTATTTT
.	TRBV24-1	TRBJ1-1	.	CATRHSDLGTEAFF	TGTGCCACCCGACACTCCGACCTTGGAACTGAAGCTTTCTTT
TRBD1	TRBV12-3/TRBV12-4	TRBJ1-5	.	CASSMDRDQPQHF	TGTGCCAGCAGTATGGACAGGGATCAGCCCCAGCATTTT
TRBD2	TRBV4-2	TRBJ2-5	.	CASSRGASSGGDQETQYF	TGTGCCAGCAGCCGCGGGGCTTCTAGCGGGGGGGACCAAGAGACCCAGTACTTC
.	TRBV27	TRBJ1-4	.	CASNRGGVGEKLFF	TGTGCCAGCAATCGGGGGGGTGTTGGGGAAAAACTGTTTTTT
.	TRBV7-2	TRBJ1-4	.	CASSLGPGGGEKLFF	TGTGCCAGCAGCTTAGGACCGGGGGGGGGTGAAAAACTGTTTTTT
TRBD1	TRBV29-1	TRBJ1-1	.	CSGRRDREVGTEAFF	TGCAGCGGCCGGAGGGACAGGGAGGTCGGCACTGAAGCTTTCTTT
TRBD2	TRBV24-1	TRBJ2-1	.	CATSERGGDNEQFF	TGTGCCACCAGTGAAAGGGGAGGGGACAATGAGCAGTTCTTC
TRBD1	TRBV28	TRBJ1-6	few	CASSPGDREDSPLHF	TGTGCCAGCAGTCCAGGGGACAGGGAGGATTCACCCCTCCACTTT
TRBD1	TRBV29-1	TRBJ1-4	.	CSVRDRGGEKLFF	TGCAGCGTTCGGGACAGGGGAGGCGAAAAACTGTTTTTT
TRBD1	TRBV19	TRBJ2-7	.	CASSRDRDYEQYF	TGTGCCAGTAGTCGGGACAGGGACTACGAGCAGTACTTC
.	TRBV7-2	TRBJ1-1	.	CASSLSRGTEAFF	TGTGCCAGCAGCTTATCTCGAGGAACTGAAGCTTTCTTT
TRBD2	TRBV7-9	TRBJ2-1	.	CASSLGSSGGYNEQFF	TGTGCCAGCAGCTTAGGGTCTAGCGGGGGATACAATGAGCAGTTCTTC
.	TRBV7-2	TRBJ1-1	.	CASSLGPGNTEAFF	TGTGCCAGCAGCTTAGGTCCAGGGAACACTGAAGCTTTCTTT
TRBD2	TRBV3-1/TRBV3-2	TRBJ2-6	once	CASSLQGLAGGNVLTF	TGTGCCAGCAGCCTACAAGGACTAGCGGGAGGCAACGTCCTGACTTTC
TRBD2	TRBV7-2	TRBJ2-1	once	CASSGGGLAGGYNEQFF	TGTGCCAGCAGCGGGGGGGGACTAGCGGGTGGCTACAATGAGCAGTTCTTC
TRBD1	TRBV7-8	TRBJ2-7	.	CASSSQVRGPYEQYF	TGTGCCAGCAGCTCTCAGGTCAGGGGGCCATACGAGCAGTACTTC
.	TRBV12-3/TRBV12-4	TRBJ2-3	.	CASSRLGTDTQYF	TGTGCCAGCAGTAGACTGGGCACAGATACGCAGTATTTT
TRBD2	TRBV19	TRBJ2-6	.	CASSIVGLAGDYSGANVLTF	TGTGCCAGTAGTATAGTAGGGCTAGCGGGGGATTACTCTGGGGCCAACGTCCTGACTTTC
.	TRBV29-1	TRBJ1-1	.	CSVDFLEVGTEAFF	TGCAGCGTTGACTTTCTTGAGGTTGGCACTGAAGCTTTCTTT
.	TRBV7-9	TRBJ2-2	.	CASSFGEANTGELFF	TGTGCCAGCAGCTTTGGAGAGGCCAACACCGGGGAGCTGTTTTTT
.	TRBV28	TRBJ2-2	.	CASALVNPLGGGELFF	TGTGCCAGCGCCCTAGTCAATCCTTTAGGGGGCGGGGAGCTGTTTTTT
.	TRBV9	TRBJ1-2	.	CASSKTTGFDGYTF	TGTGCCAGCAGCAAGACGACAGGTTTTGATGGCTACACCTTC
.	TRBV28	TRBJ1-3	.	CASSDSSGNTIYF	TGTGCCAGCAGCGACAGCTCTGGAAACACCATATATTTT
.	TRBV18	TRBJ2-2	.	CASSPARSGTGELFF	TGTGCCAGCTCACCGGCCCGTTCAGGGACCGGGGAGCTGTTTTTT
.	TRBV5-8	TRBJ1-1	.	CASSLWGEGTEAFF	TGTGCCAGCAGCTTGTGGGGGGAGGGAACTGAAGCTTTCTTT
TRBD1	TRBV5-4	TRBJ2-1	once	CASSLTGGNEQFF	TGTGCCAGCAGCCTGACAGGGGGCAACGAGCAGTTCTTC
TRBD2	TRBV12-5	TRBJ2-7	.	CASGSTAGGQYF	TGTGCTAGTGGTTCAACGGCGGGGGGGCAGTACTTC
TRBD1	TRBV18	TRBJ2-7	.	CASSPRDRSDEQYF	TGTGCCAGCTCACCTCGGGACAGGTCGGACGAGCAGTACTTC
.	TRBV6-5	TRBJ2-7	.	CASSYATGPSYEQYF	TGTGCCAGCAGTTATGCGACAGGACCCTCCTACGAGCAGTACTTC
TRBD1	TRBV7-9	TRBJ2-7	.	CASSFTSIGQGHRYEQYF	TGTGCCAGCAGCTTTACCAGCATCGGACAGGGCCACCGATACGAGCAGTACTTC
TRBD1	TRBV7-9	TRBJ1-1	.	CASSLGQGFSEAFF	TGTGCCAGCAGCCTCGGACAGGGATTCTCTGAAGCTTTCTTT
TRBD1	TRBV3-1/TRBV3-2	TRBJ1-2	.	CASSLRQGRSGYTF	TGTGCCAGCAGCCTTCGACAGGGGAGGAGTGGCTACACCTTC
.	TRBV10-3	TRBJ1-1	.	CAISEVPRGTEAFF	TGTGCCATCAGTGAAGTACCTAGGGGCACTGAAGCTTTCTTT
TRBD1	TRBV4-3	TRBJ1-2	.	CASSTDRQGFLGGYTF	TGCGCCAGCAGCACCGACCGACAGGGTTTCTTGGGGGGCTACACCTTC
TRBD2	TRBV6-2/TRBV6-3	TRBJ2-1	.	CASSQLAGDTNEQFF	TGTGCCAGCAGTCAACTAGCGGGGGACACCAATGAGCAGTTCTTC
TRBD2	TRBV7-2	TRBJ2-5	.	CASSLGGTRGLETQYF	TGTGCCAGCAGCTTAGGTGGGACTAGAGGGTTAGAGACCCAGTACTTC
TRBD1	TRBV28	TRBJ1-2	.	CASSSDRAYYTIHGYTF	TGTGCCAGCAGTTCAGACAGGGCTTATTATACAATCCATGGCTACACCTTC
TRBD1	TRBV24-1	TRBJ2-3	few	CATSDPGQGTQYF	TGTGCCACCAGTGACCCCGGACAGGGAACGCAGTATTTT
.	TRBV5-1	TRBJ2-7	once	CASSLVSRGEQYF	TGCGCCAGCAGCTTGGTTAGTAGAGGCGAGCAGTACTTC
.	TRBV6-2/TRBV6-3	TRBJ2-1	few	CASSYSGLFNEQFF	TGTGCCAGCAGTTACTCTGGCCTGTTCAATGAGCAGTTCTTC
.	TRBV28	TRBJ2-3	once	CASSLERRRLNTQYF	TGTGCCAGCAGTTTAGAGCGGAGACGGTTGAATACGCAGTATTTT
TRBD1	TRBV7-2	TRBJ1-2	.	CASSLTWTGASGYTF	TGTGCCAGCAGCTTAACCTGGACAGGGGCGAGCGGCTACACCTTC
TRBD1	TRBV5-1	TRBJ1-4	.	CASSLQGDVEKLFF	TGCGCCAGCAGCCTACAGGGGGATGTTGAAAAACTGTTTTTT
.	TRBV20-1	TRBJ1-1	.	CSASSRTEAFF	TGCAGTGCTAGTTCGCGGACTGAAGCTTTCTTT